A few counts support the clone carrying this TCR beta chain. The germline V gene encodes CDR1 LGHDT and CDR2 YNNKEL (reference sequence). Trimming cost V 0 bases and J 2 bases, with 4 bases left between them. This CDR3 comprises 13 residues. The data were obtained in a study of blood T cell repertoires in COVID-19. The wider study: Collection of acute and convalescent COVID-19 samples took place in the United States, Italy and Spain. From T cells, B-cell-depleted T cells, or PBMCs came the material, which was cDNA or gDNA.

Original processing methods: Amplification of reference gene primers was used by the study to estimate nucleated cell counts. The assay was immunoSEQ multiplex PCR, and TCRdb's table has in-frame clones only and misses some. V, J and clone size are those of that table, while D and trimming were read from the DNA. The table lists about 220,000 clones, 65% to 85% of them singletons. Specimen: peripheral blood. The clonotype originates from a human donor in a cohort sampled during active COVID-19. The chain is built from TRBV3-1 (or the pseudogene TRBV3-2) and TRBJ1-1; D uncertain. CDR3 DNA sequence: TGTGCCAGCAGCCAAGAACTCAACACTGAAGCTTTCTTT. Residues: CASSQELNTEAFF.